These 8 T cell receptor beta chains originate from one sample sequenced in a study of spatial heterogeneity in lung cancer. MiXCR, applied by TCRdb to the 5' RACE reads, yields one record per CDR3 protein. This table holds some 8,900 distinct CDR3 sequences, around 4.6% found once. The time point was: sample taken at primary tumor resection. Whole RNA from tumor, nontumor lung or frozen PBMC was sequenced unsorted. The material sequenced was PBMCs, taken at surgery. Receptors were obtained from a male donor with early-stage non-small cell lung cancer.

This clonotype was detected ten times or more. In a library made to pick up alpha chains, this beta chain is a stray read with a size that means little. V usage is TRBV9 and J usage is TRBJ1-6; no clear D gene. Germline V gene lookup returns CDR1 SGDLS and CDR2 YYNGEE. The CDR3 has 14 amino acids. V lost 3 bases and J 7 bases, leaving 11 bases between the germline ends. The CDR3 DNA reads as TGTGCCAGCAGCGCCGACCTACGAAATTCACCCCTCCACTTT. Translating gives CASSADLRNSPLHF. The full variable domain, its missing parts supplied by reference TRBV9 and TRBJ1-6, is DSGVTQTPKHLITATGQRVTLRCSPRSGDLSVYWYQQSLDQGLQFLIQYYNGEERAKGNILERFSAQQFPDLHSELNLSSLELGDSALYFCASSADLRNSPLHFGNGTRLTVT.

There are many counts of this clonotype. Little can be read into the size of this beta chain, an off-target read in a library designed for alpha chains. CDR3 DNA sequence: TGTGCCAGCAGCCAGACCGGACTTACAAGCAATCAGCCCCAGCATTTT. Encoded protein: CASSQTGLTSNQPQHF. V usage is TRBV28 and J usage is TRBJ1-5; D gene uncertain. Germline V gene data show CDR1 as MDHEN and CDR2 as SYDVKM. The CDR3 is made up of 16 amino acids. Deletions cut 6 bases from V and 1 base from J, with 16 bases between.

This clonotype showed up many times. This beta chain appears as a stray read in a library generated for alpha chains; its size is not informative. The J gene is TRBJ1-4, the V gene TRBV11-2, with D possibly TRBD1 on 5 matching bases. The CDR3 contains 16 residues. Germline V CDR1 and CDR2: SGHAT, FQNNGV. Trimming removed 1 base at V and 7 bases at J, with 16 bases between. The CDR3 sequence: CASSLGGLFVGEKLFF. The CDR3 DNA reads TGTGCCAGCAGCTTAGGGGGCCTTTTTGTTGGTGAAAAACTGTTTTTT.

This clonotype was observed many times. This beta chain is an off-target read within a library intended for alpha chains, so its frequency means little. The chain joins TRBV5-1 to TRBJ2-7; no firm D call. CDR1 is SGHRS and CDR2 is YFSETQ in the germline V gene. This CDR3 comprises 12 residues. V was cut by 4 bases and J by 0 bases, with 5 bases left in between. CDR3 sequence (DNA): TGCGCCAGCAGCCCGAGCTCCTACGAGCAGTACTTC. This sequence encodes CASSPSSYEQYF.

This clonotype has only a few counts. A library made for alpha chains picked up this beta chain off target, so its size means little. This rearrangement joins TRBV12-3 or TRBV12-4 to TRBJ1-1; D not resolved. This CDR3 has 12 amino acids. V was trimmed by 8 bases and J by 7 bases, leaving 14 bases between them. DNA of the CDR3: TGTGCCAGCCGAAATAGGGCTTATGAAGCTTTCTTT. This codes for CASRNRAYEAFF.

This clonotype has a count of ten or more. Because this beta chain is a stray read in a library intended to capture alpha chains, its abundance should not be given much weight. The chain recombines TRBV6-2 or TRBV6-3 with TRBJ2-5, with 12 bases fitting TRBD2. This CDR3 comprises 15 residues. Germline V gene lookup returns CDR1 MNHEY and CDR2 SVGEGT. The V gene end was trimmed by 6 bases and the J gene end by 2 bases; junction bases not matched to a gene: 4. The chain's CDR3 is CASSPGLAGQETQYF. As DNA, the CDR3 is TGTGCCAGCAGCCCAGGACTAGCGGGACAAGAGACCCAGTACTTC.

Ten or more counts support this clonotype. The library was prepared for alpha chains; this beta chain is a stray read, so its frequency means little. The chain is built from TRBV7-2 and TRBJ2-5, with 9 bases lining up with TRBD2. V dropped 3 bases and J dropped 5; count of bases not matched to a gene: 1. CDR3 length equals 13 residues. Germline CDR1 is SGHTA and CDR2 is FQGNSA. The CDR3 bases are TGTGCCAGCAGCTTCGGACTAGCGGAGACCCAGTACTTC. Translating it yields CASSFGLAETQYF.

In regard to this clonotype: Being off target in a library aimed at alpha chains, this beta chain has a size of little meaning. The V gene is TRBV7-2, the J gene TRBJ2-1, with D possibly being TRBD1 (6 bases). CDR1 and CDR2 (germline): SGHTA, FQGNSA. This CDR3 has 16 amino acids. V was trimmed by 1 base and J by 0 bases, leaving 10 bases between them. The CDR3 loop is CASSLGRGSSYNEQFF. CDR3 in DNA: TGTGCCAGCAGCTTAGGTAGGGGGAGCTCCTACAATGAGCAGTTCTTC.